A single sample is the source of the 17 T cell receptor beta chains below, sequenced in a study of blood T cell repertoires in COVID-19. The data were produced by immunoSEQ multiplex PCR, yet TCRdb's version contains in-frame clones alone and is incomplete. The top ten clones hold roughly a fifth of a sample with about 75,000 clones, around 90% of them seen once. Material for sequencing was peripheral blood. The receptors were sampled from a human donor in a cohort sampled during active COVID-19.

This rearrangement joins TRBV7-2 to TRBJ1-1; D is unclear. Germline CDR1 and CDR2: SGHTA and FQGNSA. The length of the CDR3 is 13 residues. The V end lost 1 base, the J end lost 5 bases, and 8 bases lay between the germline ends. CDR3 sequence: CASSLGSRTEAFF. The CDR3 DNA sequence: TGTGCCAGCAGCTTAGGGTCGAGAACTGAAGCTTTCTTT.

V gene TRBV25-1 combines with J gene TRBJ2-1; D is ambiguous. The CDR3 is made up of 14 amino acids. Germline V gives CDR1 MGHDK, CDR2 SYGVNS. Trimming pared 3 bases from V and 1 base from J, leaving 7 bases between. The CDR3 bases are TGTGCCAGCAGTGATCAGGCGTCCTACAATGAGCAGTTCTTC. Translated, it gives CASSDQASYNEQFF.

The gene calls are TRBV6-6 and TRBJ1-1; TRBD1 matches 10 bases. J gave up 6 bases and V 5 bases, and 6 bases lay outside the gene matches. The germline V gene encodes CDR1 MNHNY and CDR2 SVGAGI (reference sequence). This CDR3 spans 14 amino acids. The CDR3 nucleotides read TGTGCCAGCAGTCGGCGGGACAGGGGCGCTGAAGCTTTCTTT. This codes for CASSRRDRGAEAFF.

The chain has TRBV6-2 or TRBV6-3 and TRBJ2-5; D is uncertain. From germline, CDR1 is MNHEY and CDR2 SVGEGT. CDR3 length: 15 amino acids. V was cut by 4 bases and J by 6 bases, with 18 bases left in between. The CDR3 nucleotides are TGTGCCAGCAGTTCATCTGCGAGTGTGGTGAAGACCCAGTACTTC. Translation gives CASSSSASVVKTQYF.

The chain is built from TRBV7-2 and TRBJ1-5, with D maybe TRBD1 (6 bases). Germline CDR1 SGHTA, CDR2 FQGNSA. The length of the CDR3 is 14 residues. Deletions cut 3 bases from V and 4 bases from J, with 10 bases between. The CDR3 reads CASSFRDTNQPQHF. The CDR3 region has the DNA TGTGCCAGCAGCTTCCGGGACACGAATCAGCCCCAGCATTTT.

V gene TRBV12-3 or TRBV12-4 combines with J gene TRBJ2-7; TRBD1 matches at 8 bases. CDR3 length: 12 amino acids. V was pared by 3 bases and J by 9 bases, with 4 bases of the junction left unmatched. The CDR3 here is CASSFGTGRQYF. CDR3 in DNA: TGTGCCAGCAGTTTTGGGACAGGACGGCAGTACTTC.

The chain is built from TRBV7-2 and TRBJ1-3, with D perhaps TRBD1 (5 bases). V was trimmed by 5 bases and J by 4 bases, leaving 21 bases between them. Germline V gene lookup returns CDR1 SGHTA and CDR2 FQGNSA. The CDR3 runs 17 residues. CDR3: CASSPRVAGRMGNTIYF. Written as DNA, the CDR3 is TGTGCCAGCAGCCCAAGGGTGGCAGGGCGCATGGGAAACACCATATATTTT. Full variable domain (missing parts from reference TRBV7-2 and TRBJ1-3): GAGVSQSPSNKVTEKGKDVELRCDPISGHTALYWYRQSLGQGLEFLIYFQGNSAPDKSGLPSDRFSAERTGGSVSTLTIQRTQQEDSAVYLCASSPRVAGRMGNTIYFGEGSWLTVV.

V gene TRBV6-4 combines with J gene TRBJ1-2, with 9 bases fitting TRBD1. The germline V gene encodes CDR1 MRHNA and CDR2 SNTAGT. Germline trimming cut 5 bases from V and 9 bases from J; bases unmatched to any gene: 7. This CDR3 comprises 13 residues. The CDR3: CASSLAGTGRYTF. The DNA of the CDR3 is TGTGCCAGCAGTCTTGCCGGGACAGGGCGCTACACCTTC.

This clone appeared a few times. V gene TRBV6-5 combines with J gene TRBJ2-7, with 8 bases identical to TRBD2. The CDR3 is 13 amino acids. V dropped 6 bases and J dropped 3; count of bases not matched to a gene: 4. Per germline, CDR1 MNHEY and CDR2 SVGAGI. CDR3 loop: CASSREGRYEQYF. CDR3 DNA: TGTGCCAGCAGCCGGGAGGGCCGCTACGAGCAGTACTTC.

The DNA for the CDR3 is TGTGCCAGCAGCCCCGGGACAGGGGGCATCTATGGCTACACCTTC. Protein product: CASSPGTGGIYGYTF. The chain has TRBV7-9 and TRBJ1-2; TRBD1 agrees at 12 bases. Germline CDR1 SEHNR, CDR2 FQNEAQ (reference sequence). J lost 4 bases, V lost 5 bases, and 5 bases had no gene match. The CDR3 sequence is 15 residues long.

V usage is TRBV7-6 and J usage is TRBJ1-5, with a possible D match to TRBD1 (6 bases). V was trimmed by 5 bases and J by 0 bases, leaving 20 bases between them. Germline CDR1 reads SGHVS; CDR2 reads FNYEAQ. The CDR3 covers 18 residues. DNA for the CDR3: TGTGCCAGCAGCAATAATTCTCCCGGGACATCTAGCAATCAGCCCCAGCATTTT. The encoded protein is CASSNNSPGTSSNQPQHF.

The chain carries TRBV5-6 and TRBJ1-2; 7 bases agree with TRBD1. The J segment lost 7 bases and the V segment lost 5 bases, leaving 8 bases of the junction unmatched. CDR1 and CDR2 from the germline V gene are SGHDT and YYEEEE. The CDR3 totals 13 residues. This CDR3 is CASRTDRAGGYTF. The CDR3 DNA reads TGTGCCAGCAGGACCGACAGGGCTGGTGGCTACACCTTC.

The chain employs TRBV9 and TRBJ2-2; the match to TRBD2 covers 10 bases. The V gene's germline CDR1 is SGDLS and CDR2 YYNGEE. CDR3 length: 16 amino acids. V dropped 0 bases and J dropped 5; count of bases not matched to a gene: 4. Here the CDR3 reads CASSVAGSGRTGELFF. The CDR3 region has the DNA TGTGCCAGCAGCGTAGCTGGTAGCGGGAGGACCGGGGAGCTGTTTTTT.

The CDR3 reads CASSYIGELFF. For the CDR3, the DNA is TGTGCCAGCAGTTATATCGGGGAGCTGTTTTTT. V usage is TRBV6-2 or TRBV6-3 and J usage is TRBJ2-2; D is ambiguous. The CDR3 spans 11 residues. Trimming shortened V by 3 bases and J by 7 bases, and 3 bases separated the two germline ends. Germline V gene sequence: CDR1 MNHEY, CDR2 SVGEGT.

CDR3 bases: TGCGCCAGCAGCTTGGCCGGGACAGGCAATCAGCCCCAGCATTTT. Its translation is CASSLAGTGNQPQHF. The chain recombines TRBV5-1 with TRBJ1-5, with TRBD1 matching 7 bases. Germline assignment: CDR1 SGHRS and CDR2 YFSETQ. This CDR3 contains 15 residues. Trimming removed 0 bases from V and 2 bases from J; junction bases left unmatched: 2.

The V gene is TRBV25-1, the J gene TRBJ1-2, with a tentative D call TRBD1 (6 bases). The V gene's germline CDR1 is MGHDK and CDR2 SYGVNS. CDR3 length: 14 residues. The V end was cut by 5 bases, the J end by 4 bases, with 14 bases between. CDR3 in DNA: TGTGCCAGCAGTCCCGGGGGGCTTTTCTATGGCTACACCTTC. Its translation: CASSPGGLFYGYTF.

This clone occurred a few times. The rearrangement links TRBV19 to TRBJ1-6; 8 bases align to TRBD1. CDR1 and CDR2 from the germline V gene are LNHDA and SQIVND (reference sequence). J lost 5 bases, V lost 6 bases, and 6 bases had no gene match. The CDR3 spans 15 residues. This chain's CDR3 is CASSDRGGDNSPLHF. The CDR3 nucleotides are TGTGCCAGTAGCGACAGGGGAGGCGATAATTCACCCCTCCACTTT.